The rows below give T cell receptor beta chains drawn from one sample of a study of CD8+ T cells in alopecia areata. Repertoires were generated with immunoSEQ multiplex PCR, while TCRdb's copy carries only in-frame clones and drops some. The sample holds about 190,000 clones, around 60% seen once. The sequencing used CD4+ T cells sorted from blood, collected at week 4, from a patient treated with tofacitinib. These receptors came from a human donor with alopecia areata. The CDR3 runs from the conserved cysteine through the conserved F or W. A D gene is named only where the DNA matches it firmly. Some rows have no size entry. The others give once, few or many, or a class for an expanded clone.

TRBV23-1	16	TRBD2	.	TRBJ2-7	TGCGCCATCCCCCACCCTAGCGGGACGCCTGCGCTCGAGCAGTACTTC	CAIPHPSGTPALEQYF
TRBV29-1	12	TRBD1	few	TRBJ1-1	TGCAGCGTCGGGCAGGGGGTTCCTGAAGCTTTCTTT	CSVGQGVPEAFF
TRBV5-6	15	.	.	TRBJ1-5	TGTGCCAGCAGCTTGACCGGGGCAGGCAATCAGCCCCAGCATTTT	CASSLTGAGNQPQHF
TRBV29-1	13	.	.	TRBJ1-4	TGCAGCGTTGAACTGGGAGGGGGAGAAAAACTGTTTTTT	CSVELGGGEKLFF
TRBV5-1	14	TRBD2	.	TRBJ2-7	TGCGCCAGCATGACGGGACTACCACCTTACGAGCAGTACTTC	CASMTGLPPYEQYF
TRBV23-1	13	.	.	TRBJ2-7	TGCGCCAGCAGTCATGAGGAGATCTACGAGCAGTACTTC	CASSHEEIYEQYF
TRBV23-1	15	TRBD2	.	TRBJ2-3	TGCGCCAGCGGATCGACTAGCGGGAATTCAGATACGCAGTATTTT	CASGSTSGNSDTQYF
TRBV6-6	14	.	once	TRBJ2-7	TGTGCCAGCAAAGAAGGGGGAGATAGCTACGAGCAGTACTTC	CASKEGGDSYEQYF
TRBV4-1	14	TRBD1	.	TRBJ1-2	TGCGCCAGCAGTCAACAGGGGATTAACTATGGCTACACCTTC	CASSQQGINYGYTF
TRBV7-2	15	TRBD2	.	TRBJ2-7	TGTGCCAGCAGCTTTAGCGGGTGGTCCTCGGGCGAGCAGTACTTC	CASSFSGWSSGEQYF
TRBV7-9	17	TRBD2	many	TRBJ2-2	TGTGCCAGCAGCTTACCTAGCGGGGCGTCGGACACCGGGGAGCTGTTTTTT	CASSLPSGASDTGELFF
TRBV2	13	.	.	TRBJ1-2	TGTGCCAGCAGTGAGGGGGGCGTCTGGGGCTACACCTTC	CASSEGGVWGYTF
TRBV6-5	16	.	.	TRBJ2-1	TGTGCCAGCAGTTCCCGGGGCGCTTCCTCCTACAATGAGCAGTTCTTC	CASSSRGASSYNEQFF
TRBV29-1	12	.	once	TRBJ2-5	TGCAGCGTCGAAGAGGGAATAGAGACCCAGTACTTC	CSVEEGIETQYF
TRBV7-9	16	.	.	TRBJ2-4	TGTGCCAGCAGCTCCCGTCCCGTATTAGCCAAAAACATTCAGTACTTC	CASSSRPVLAKNIQYF
TRBV15	18	.	many	TRBJ2-2	TGTGCCACCAGCAGAGATTCGAGTAGGGGCCGCCTCACCGGGGAGCTGTTTTTT	CATSRDSSRGRLTGELFF
TRBV6-4	12	.	.	TRBJ2-1	TGTGCCAGCAGTGACTCGAGGGGGTCCCAGTTCTTC	CASSDSRGSQFF
TRBV7-9	16	.	.	TRBJ1-1	TGTGCCAGCAGCGCGGGGTTGGGAAAGATGAACACTGAAGCTTTCTTT	CASSAGLGKMNTEAFF
TRBV5-1	11	.	.	TRBJ2-1	TGCGCCAGCAGCCTGATCGATGAGCAGTTCTTC	CASSLIDEQFF
TRBV6-1	15	.	.	TRBJ1-5	TGTGCCAGCAGAGGGACGGGGATAGGCAATCAGCCCCAGCATTTT	CASRGTGIGNQPQHF
TRBV7-9	15	.	once	TRBJ2-3	TGTGCCAGCAGCTTAGGCACGGTAGGCACAGATACGCAGTATTTT	CASSLGTVGTDTQYF
TRBV5-4	13	.	.	TRBJ2-1	TGTGCCAGCAGCCCCCAAGGCCCCAATGAGCAGTTCTTC	CASSPQGPNEQFF
TRBV5-1	15	TRBD2	.	TRBJ2-2	TGCGCCAGCAGCTTTATCCCGGGGGGCACCGGGGAGCTGTTTTTT	CASSFIPGGTGELFF
TRBV11-2	13	.	.	TRBJ2-3	TGTGCCAGCATGTCCTTAGCGGTTGATACGCAGTATTTT	CASMSLAVDTQYF
TRBV2	15	.	few	TRBJ1-5	TGTGCCAGCAGTGTGGAAAGACAAGTTCTTGAGCCCCAGCATTTT	CASSVERQVLEPQHF
TRBV20-1	11	.	few	TRBJ2-7	TGCAGTGCTGGACTACTCCACGAGCAGTACTTC	CSAGLLHEQYF
TRBV18	14	TRBD1	once	TRBJ1-5	TGTGCCAGCTCCGACAGGGAGGTAGGACAGCCCCAGCATTTT	CASSDREVGQPQHF
TRBV30	15	.	.	TRBJ1-2	TGTGCCTGGAGTGAGAGGATTACCGCCTGGGATGGCTACACCTTC	CAWSERITAWDGYTF
TRBV7-6	13	.	.	TRBJ1-5	TGTGCCAGCAGCTTAGCGCAGGGGATAGAGCAGCATTTT	CASSLAQGIEQHF
TRBV29-1	15	.	few	TRBJ2-2	TGCAGCGTTGGAAGTCGGGCAGGGAACACCGGGGAGCTGTTTTTT	CSVGSRAGNTGELFF
TRBV29-1	13	.	few	TRBJ1-1	TGCAGCGTTGATAGAGGGATGAACACTGAAGCTTTCTTT	CSVDRGMNTEAFF
TRBV29-1	14	TRBD2	.	TRBJ2-1	TGCAGCCAAAAGGTTGCTAGCGGGGCAAATGAGCAGTTCTTC	CSQKVASGANEQFF
TRBV7-2	15	TRBD2	.	TRBJ2-7	TGTGCCAGCAGCTTACACGCGGGAGGCCCCTACGAGCAGTACTTC	CASSLHAGGPYEQYF
TRBV15	15	TRBD1	.	TRBJ2-2	TGTGCCACCAGCAGTCGACAGGGGGACACCGGGGAGCTGTTTTTT	CATSSRQGDTGELFF
TRBV6-6	12	.	.	TRBJ2-1	TGTGCCAGCAGTTACGTTTCCGATGAGCAGTTCTTC	CASSYVSDEQFF
TRBV30	13	TRBD1	.	TRBJ1-1	TGTGCCTGGAGCGGACAGGGTAGCACTGAAGCTTTCTTT	CAWSGQGSTEAFF
TRBV6-1	14	.	.	TRBJ2-1	TGTGCCAGCTGGAGCGGAGCCTCCTACAATGAGCAGTTCTTC	CASWSGASYNEQFF
TRBV11-2	17	.	.	TRBJ2-3	TGTGCCAGCAGCTTAGGTCTGTGGGCGACGAGCACAGATACGCAGTATTTT	CASSLGLWATSTDTQYF
TRBV29-1	14	.	few	TRBJ2-7	TGCAGCGTCCAACAGGGATTAAGCTCCTACGAGCAGTACTTC	CSVQQGLSSYEQYF
TRBV6-5	11	TRBD1	.	TRBJ2-1	TGTGCCAGCCACAGGGGAAATGAGCAGTTCTTC	CASHRGNEQFF
TRBV5-1	14	TRBD1	.	TRBJ2-5	TGCGCCAGCAGCTTACAGGGGCTCAAAGAGACCCAGTACTTC	CASSLQGLKETQYF
TRBV27	14	.	.	TRBJ2-2	TGTGCCAGCAGTTTATCCCTCACCACCGGGGAGCTGTTTTTT	CASSLSLTTGELFF
TRBV25-1	14	.	.	TRBJ2-2	TGTGCCAGCAGTGAGGCAGGGGCGCCCGGGGAGCTGTTTTTT	CASSEAGAPGELFF
TRBV30	12	TRBD2	.	TRBJ2-7	TGTGCCTGGAATCTAGCGGCGGGGGAGCAGTACTTC	CAWNLAAGEQYF
TRBV23-1	12	.	.	TRBJ1-1	TGCGCCAGCAGTCAACCAGAGTCTGCAGCTTTCTTT	CASSQPESAAFF
TRBV9	12	.	.	TRBJ1-5	TGTGCCAGCAGCGTAGGCGATCAGCCCCAGCATTTT	CASSVGDQPQHF
TRBV29-1	16	.	.	TRBJ2-1	TGCAGCGTTGAAGATCGCCGGGGGCGCGGGATGGATGAGCAGTTCTTC	CSVEDRRGRGMDEQFF